The present TCR beta chain was sequenced within a study of blood T cell repertoires in COVID-19. For the study at large: Sites across the United States, Italy and Spain contributed samples from acute and convalescent COVID-19. T cells, B-cell-depleted T cells, or PBMCs supplied cDNA or gDNA.

Clones were read by immunoSEQ multiplex PCR, and TCRdb kept only the in-frame ones, dropping some. The sample lists 230,000 or so clones, roughly 88% occurring once. Looked up from germline, CDR1 is LNHDA and CDR2 is SQIVND (reference sequence). This CDR3 comprises 15 residues. V lost 3 bases to trimming and J lost 7 bases, with 16 bases between them. Sequenced material: PBMCs or T cells enriched from blood (not recorded which). The source is a woman between 50 and 59 years old with acute COVID-19. The chain has TRBV19 and TRBJ2-1; a possible D gene is TRBD1 (7 bases). The CDR3 spells CASSIGGGIANEQFF. The CDR3 coding sequence is TGTGCCAGTAGTATTGGAGGGGGCATCGCAAATGAGCAGTTCTTC. Filled out from reference TRBV19 and TRBJ2-1, the complete variable domain reads DGGITQSPKYLFRKEGQNVTLSCEQNLNHDAMYWYRQDPGQGLRLIYYSQIVNDFQKGDIAEGYSVSREKKESFPLTVTSAQKNPTAFYLCASSIGGGIANEQFFGPGTRLTVL.